This T cell receptor beta chain was documented in a study of cytomegalovirus exposure and HLA in healthy donors. Overall study findings and caveats: It is likely that the observed cluster of highly shared sequence variants was a sequencing artifact. Researchers catalogued approximately 170 TCR beta chains as cytomegalovirus-associated. Earlier findings revealed that most TCR beta V segments proved productive either about 87% or about 30% of the time.

CDR1 is LNHDA, CDR2 SQIVND, per germline (reference sequence). The CDR3 consists of 12 residues. The V gene lost 6 bases and the J gene lost 4 bases, with 9 bases spanning the gap. The PCR had 60 Vbeta and 13 Jbeta primers. Using immunoSEQ multiplex PCR, the repertoire was profiled, and TCRdb retains in-frame clones only, with some absent. The sample gives 100,000 to 150,000 clones, approximately 80% of which show up once; roughly 13% is in the top ten. Notes on this clone: Its antigen is not identified.

The rearrangement links TRBV19 to TRBJ1-1; the D is unclear. Sequencing input: PBMCs. This clonotype was obtained from a woman aged 40 to 55 in good health and CMV-seropositive. In DNA form, the CDR3 reads TGTGCCAGTAGCCCCCCGTCCACTGAAGCTTTCTTT. Encoded protein: CASSPPSTEAFF.